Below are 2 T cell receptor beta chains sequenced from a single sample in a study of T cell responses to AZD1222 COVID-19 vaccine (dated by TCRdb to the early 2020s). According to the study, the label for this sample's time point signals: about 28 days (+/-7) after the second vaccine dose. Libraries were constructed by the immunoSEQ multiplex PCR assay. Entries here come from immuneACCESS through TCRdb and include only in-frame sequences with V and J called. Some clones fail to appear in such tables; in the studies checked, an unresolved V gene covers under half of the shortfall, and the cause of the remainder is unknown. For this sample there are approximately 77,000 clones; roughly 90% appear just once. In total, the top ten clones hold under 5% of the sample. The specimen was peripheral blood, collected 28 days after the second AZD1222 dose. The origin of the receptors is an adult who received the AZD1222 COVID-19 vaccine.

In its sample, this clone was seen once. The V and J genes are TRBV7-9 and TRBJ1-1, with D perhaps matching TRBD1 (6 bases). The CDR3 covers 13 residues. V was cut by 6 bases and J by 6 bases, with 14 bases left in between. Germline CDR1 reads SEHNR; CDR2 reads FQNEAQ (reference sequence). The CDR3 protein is CASRPKGGAEAFF. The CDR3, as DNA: TGTGCCAGCAGACCGAAGGGGGGGGCTGAAGCTTTCTTT.

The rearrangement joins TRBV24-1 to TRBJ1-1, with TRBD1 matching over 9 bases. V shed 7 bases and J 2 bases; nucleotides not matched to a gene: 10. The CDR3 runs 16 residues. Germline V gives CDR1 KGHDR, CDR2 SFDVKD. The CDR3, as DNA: TGTGCCACCAGGTCAAAGGACAGGGGCATAAACACTGAAGCTTTCTTT. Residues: CATRSKDRGINTEAFF.